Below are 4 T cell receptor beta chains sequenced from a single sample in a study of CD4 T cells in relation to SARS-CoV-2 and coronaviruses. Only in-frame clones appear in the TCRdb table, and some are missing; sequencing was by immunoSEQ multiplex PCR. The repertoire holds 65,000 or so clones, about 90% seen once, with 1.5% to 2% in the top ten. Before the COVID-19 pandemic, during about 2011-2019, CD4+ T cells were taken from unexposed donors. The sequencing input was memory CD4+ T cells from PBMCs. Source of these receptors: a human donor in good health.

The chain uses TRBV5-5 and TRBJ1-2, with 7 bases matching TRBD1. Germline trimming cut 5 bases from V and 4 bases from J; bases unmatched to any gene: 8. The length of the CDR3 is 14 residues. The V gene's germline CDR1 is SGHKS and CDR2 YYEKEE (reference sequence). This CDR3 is CASRRDRVGYGYTF. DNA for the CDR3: TGTGCCAGCAGACGAGACAGGGTGGGCTATGGCTACACCTTC.

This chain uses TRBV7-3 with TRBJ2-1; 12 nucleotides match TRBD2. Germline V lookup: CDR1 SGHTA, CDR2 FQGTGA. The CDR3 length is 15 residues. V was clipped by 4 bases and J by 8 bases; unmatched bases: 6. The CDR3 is CASSSSSGGAYEQFF. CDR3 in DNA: TGTGCCAGCAGCTCCTCTAGCGGGGGGGCCTATGAGCAGTTCTTC.

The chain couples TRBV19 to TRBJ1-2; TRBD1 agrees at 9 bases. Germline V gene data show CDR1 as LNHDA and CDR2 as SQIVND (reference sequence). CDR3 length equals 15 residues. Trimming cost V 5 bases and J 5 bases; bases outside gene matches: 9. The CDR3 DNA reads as TGTGCCAGTAGTCCTCTGACAGGGGGAACTTATGGCTACACCTTC. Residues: CASSPLTGGTYGYTF.

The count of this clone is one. CDR3 in amino acids: CASSLVSLSYNEQFF. CDR3 nucleotides: TGCGCCAGCAGCCTGGTGAGTCTAAGCTACAATGAGCAGTTCTTC. V and J are TRBV5-1 and TRBJ2-1; D unresolved. CDR1 and CDR2 from the germline V gene are SGHRS and YFSETQ. The CDR3 extends over 15 amino acids. Deletions cut 4 bases from V and 3 bases from J, with 14 bases between.